This is a list of T cell receptor beta chains from one sample in a study of CD8 T cells in Susac syndrome. TCRdb reprocessed the immunoSEQ multiplex PCR reads with MiXCR, giving one entry per CDR3 protein. The sample holds about 77,000 distinct CDR3 sequences; about 92% are singletons and the top ten take 0.52%. Sequenced input: CD4+ T cells from PBMCs. The receptors derive from a human donor with Susac syndrome. Both conserved end residues are part of each CDR3. The D gene is left open where the match is weak. Part of the rows lack a size; the others show once, few, many or a class for expanded clones.

j_call d_call clone_size v_call cdr3_aa cdr3_nt
TRBJ2-2 . few TRBV20-1 CSASTNTGELFF TGCAGTGCTTCGACCAACACCGGGGAGCTGTTTTTT
TRBJ2-7 . . TRBV20-1 CSVWNRVGEQYF TGCAGTGTCTGGAACAGGGTCGGCGAGCAGTACTTC
TRBJ1-1 TRBD1 once TRBV7-8 CASTPGTGNGDTEAFF TGTGCCAGCACCCCCGGGACAGGGAACGGGGACACTGAAGCTTTCTTT
TRBJ2-1 TRBD2 . TRBV30 CAWTGLAGNEQFF TGTGCCTGGACGGGACTAGCGGGGAATGAGCAGTTCTTC
TRBJ2-2 TRBD2 . TRBV2 CASKRQTASGGELFF TGTGCCAGCAAGCGTCAGACGGCTAGCGGTGGGGAGCTGTTTTTT
TRBJ2-3 . few TRBV4-3 CASSHQQGLTDTQYF TGCGCCAGCAGCCACCAGCAGGGTCTCACAGATACGCAGTATTTT
TRBJ2-6 . . TRBV7-4 CASSLETSCGANVLTF TGTGCCAGCAGCTTGGAGACAAGTTGTGGGGCCAACGTCCTGACTTTC
TRBJ2-1 TRBD1 . TRBV20-1 CSGGQVLGKRNEQFF TGCAGTGGCGGACAGGTTTTAGGTAAAAGAAATGAGCAGTTCTTC
TRBJ1-5 . . TRBV5-4 CASSLGGDVGNQPQHF TGTGCCAGCAGCTTGGGCGGAGATGTAGGCAATCAGCCCCAGCATTTT
TRBJ2-3 . . TRBV5-1 CASSSPRTADTQYF TGCGCCAGCAGCTCCCCAAGGACTGCAGATACGCAGTATTTT
TRBJ2-1 . few TRBV24-1 CATSDSTGREQFF TGTGCCACCAGTGATTCCACGGGGAGGGAGCAGTTCTTC
TRBJ2-1 . . TRBV5-1 CASSLAAGTYNEQFF TGCGCCAGCAGCTTGGCTGCGGGCACCTACAATGAGCAGTTCTTC
TRBJ2-5 TRBD2 . TRBV7-3 CASSSTSGSVETQYF TGTGCCAGCAGCTCGACTAGCGGGAGCGTAGAGACCCAGTACTTC
TRBJ1-2 . . TRBV19 CASSPRLRDFGYTF TGTGCCAGTAGCCCTCGCCTCAGGGATTTTGGCTACACCTTC
TRBJ2-1 TRBD2 . TRBV5-1 CASKKGELAETYNEQFF TGCGCCAGCAAAAAGGGGGAACTAGCGGAAACCTACAATGAGCAGTTCTTC
TRBJ1-2 . . TRBV21-1 CASYNRDGYTF TGTGCCAGCTACAACAGGGACGGCTACACCTTC
TRBJ2-5 . . TRBV5-4 CASSTQRTFGETQYF TGTGCCAGCAGCACCCAGAGGACCTTCGGGGAGACCCAGTACTTC
TRBJ2-5 . . TRBV18 CASSPPKPAQETQYF TGTGCCAGCTCACCCCCAAAGCCAGCCCAAGAGACCCAGTACTTC
TRBJ2-7 . . TRBV7-2 CASSPAGTSTYEQYF TGTGCCAGCAGCCCAGCAGGGACAAGTACCTACGAGCAGTACTTC
TRBJ1-5 . . TRBV21-1 CASSDWNKEDQPQHF TGTGCCAGCAGCGACTGGAATAAGGAGGATCAGCCCCAGCATTTT
TRBJ1-5 . . TRBV7-6 CASSLFADNQPQHF TGTGCCAGCAGCCTCTTCGCGGACAATCAGCCCCAGCATTTT
TRBJ2-5 . . TRBV6-2/TRBV6-3 CASRVVQATGQETQYF TGTGCCAGCCGGGTAGTCCAAGCAACAGGACAAGAGACCCAGTACTTC
TRBJ1-1 . . TRBV28 CAVTTLTEAFF TGTGCCGTGACGACATTAACTGAAGCTTTCTTT
TRBJ1-1 TRBD1 . TRBV5-1 CASSPKTGGTTEAFF TGCGCCAGCAGCCCGAAGACAGGGGGGACCACTGAAGCTTTCTTT
TRBJ2-3 TRBD2 few TRBV4-1 CASSQGGGRLDTQYF TGCGCCAGCAGCCAAGGTGGCGGGAGATTAGATACGCAGTATTTT
TRBJ2-5 TRBD2 once TRBV5-8 CASSGLAGVETQYF TGTGCCAGCAGTGGACTAGCGGGCGTAGAGACCCAGTACTTC
TRBJ2-3 . . TRBV15 CATSRGGGRTDTQYF TGTGCCACCAGCAGAGGTGGTGGGCGCACAGATACGCAGTATTTT
TRBJ2-5 . . TRBV2 CASRRTEQETQYF TGTGCCAGCAGGAGGACGGAGCAAGAGACCCAGTACTTC
TRBJ1-5 . once TRBV30 CAWMGAGQVGNQPQHF TGTGCCTGGATGGGGGCAGGGCAAGTTGGCAATCAGCCCCAGCATTTT
TRBJ2-1 . . TRBV28 CASSPTTSSHNEQFF TGTGCCAGCAGCCCGACTACTAGTTCCCACAATGAGCAGTTCTTC
TRBJ2-7 TRBD2 . TRBV20-1 CSAKGTSWDYEQYF TGCAGTGCTAAAGGGACTAGCTGGGACTACGAGCAGTACTTC
TRBJ2-7 . . TRBV27 CASSALGEQYF TGTGCCAGCAGTGCCCTAGGGGAGCAGTACTTC
TRBJ2-1 TRBD2 . TRBV10-3 CAIMTSGSFVDNEQFF TGTGCCATCATGACTAGCGGGAGTTTTGTCGACAATGAGCAGTTCTTC
TRBJ2-6 . . TRBV12-5 CASGLGGKDFSGANVLTF TGTGCTAGTGGTTTGGGGGGCAAGGACTTCTCTGGGGCCAACGTCCTGACTTTC
TRBJ2-5 . . TRBV5-1 CASSDLQQETQYF TGCGCCAGCAGCGACCTGCAACAAGAGACCCAGTACTTC
TRBJ2-4 . once TRBV5-6 CASSRGPTGSKNIQYF TGTGCCAGCAGCCGGGGGCCGACAGGGTCAAAAAACATTCAGTACTTC
TRBJ2-5 . . TRBV9 CASSVSGTAGTQYF TGTGCCAGCAGCGTTAGCGGGACAGCCGGGACCCAGTACTTC
TRBJ1-2 . . TRBV11-1 CASSSGLSGSYGYTF TGTGCCAGCAGCTCCGGGCTCTCGGGCAGCTATGGCTACACCTTC
TRBJ2-2 . . TRBV30 CAWIHTGELFF TGTGCCTGGATACACACCGGGGAGCTGTTTTTT
TRBJ2-3 . . TRBV15 CATSRDETRNTDTQYF TGTGCCACCAGCAGAGATGAAACGCGGAACACAGATACGCAGTATTTT
TRBJ2-1 . . TRBV2 CAGRDDDRKRFF TGTGCCGGCAGGGATGATGACAGGAAGCGGTTCTTC
TRBJ1-3 . . TRBV9 CASSPFGGSGNTIYF TGTGCCAGCAGCCCCTTTGGAGGCTCTGGAAACACCATATATTTT
TRBJ1-1 . . TRBV7-9 CASSFMESMNTEAFF TGTGCCAGCAGCTTCATGGAAAGCATGAACACTGAAGCTTTCTTT
TRBJ2-3 . . TRBV29-1 CSVEIQGGQYF TGCAGCGTTGAAATCCAGGGGGGCCAGTATTTT
TRBJ1-1 . . TRBV6-5 CASSYEMSSEAFF TGTGCCAGCAGTTACGAAATGTCGAGTGAAGCTTTCTTT
TRBJ1-5 . few TRBV19 CASSISTLNQPQHF TGTGCCAGTAGTATATCGACCTTGAATCAGCCCCAGCATTTT
TRBJ2-7 . . TRBV11-2 CASSLELLTYEQYF TGTGCCAGCAGCTTAGAGCTTCTTACCTACGAGCAGTACTTC